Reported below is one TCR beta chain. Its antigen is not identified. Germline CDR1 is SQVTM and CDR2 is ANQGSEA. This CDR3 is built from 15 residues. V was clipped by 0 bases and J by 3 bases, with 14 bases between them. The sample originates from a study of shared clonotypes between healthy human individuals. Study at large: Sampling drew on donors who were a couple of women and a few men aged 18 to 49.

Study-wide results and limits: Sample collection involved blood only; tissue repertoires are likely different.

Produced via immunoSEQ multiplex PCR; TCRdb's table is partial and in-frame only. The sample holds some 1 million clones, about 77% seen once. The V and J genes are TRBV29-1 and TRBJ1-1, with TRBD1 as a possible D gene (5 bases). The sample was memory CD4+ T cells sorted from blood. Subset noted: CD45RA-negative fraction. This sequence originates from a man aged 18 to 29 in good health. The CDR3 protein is CSVEDRAPRDTEAFF. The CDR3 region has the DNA TGCAGCGTTGAAGATCGGGCACCCAGGGACACTGAAGCTTTCTTT. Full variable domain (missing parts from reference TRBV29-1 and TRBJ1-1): SAVISQKPSRDICQRGTSLTIQCQVDSQVTMMFWYRQQPGQSLTLIATANQGSEATYESGFVIDKFPISRPNLTFSTLTVSNMSPEDSSIYLCSVEDRAPRDTEAFFGQGTRLTVV.